This TCR beta chain was captured by sequencing in a study of T cell repertoires in cytomegalovirus infection. At the level of the study: Shared public TCR beta signatures pointed to both CMV infection and a matching HLA type.

The length of the CDR3 is 14 residues. Germline CDR1 and CDR2: LNHDA and SQIVND (reference sequence). The V and J ends lost 8 bases and 6 bases respectively, with 17 bases between them. This clonotype was seen many times. A single record per CDR3 protein comes from TCRdb applying MiXCR to the reads. The repertoire consists of around 440,000 distinct CDR3 sequences, with around 10% occurring once and the leading ten covering roughly a tenth. This chain links TRBV19 with TRBJ1-5, with a weak D call TRBD1 (5 bases). The sequenced sample was PBMCs. This receptor was obtained from a human donor in good health (CMV status not recorded). Some clones in this sample may be carry-over from other donors' samples. The CDR3 DNA reads TGTGCCAGTTCTGAGACGGCGGGGACTCAGCCCCAGCATTTT. It codes for CASSETAGTQPQHF.